One and the same sample provided the 15 T cell receptor beta chains below, sequenced in a study of blood T cell repertoires in COVID-19. Sequenced by immunoSEQ multiplex PCR; TCRdb stores in-frame clones only, minus some. The sample records some 54,000 clones, nearly 90% being singletons. The source material was peripheral blood. These receptors all come from a man older than 75 with active or convalescent COVID-19.

Details on this clone: At the DNA level, this CDR3 is encoded by other sequences in the same sample as well. The CDR3 DNA reads TGTGCCAGTAGCCGTAGCGGGGTCGCGTACCAAGAGACCCAGTACTTC. Residues: CASSRSGVAYQETQYF. The rearrangement joins TRBV7-7 to TRBJ2-5; 8 bases are a match to TRBD2. The CDR3 consists of 16 residues. The junction had 12 bases not matched to a gene; V was cut back by 9 bases and J by 0 bases. The germline gives CDR1 SSHAT, CDR2 FNYEAQ (reference sequence).

The CDR3 sequence is CASSENHRYNEQFF. The CDR3 coding sequence is TGTGCCAGCAGTGAGAATCACCGTTACAATGAGCAGTTCTTC. The chain recombines TRBV6-6 with TRBJ2-1; D unclear. The CDR3 spans 14 residues. Germline CDR1 is MNHNY and CDR2 is SVGAGI (reference sequence). V lost 5 bases to trimming and J lost 4 bases, with 12 bases between them.

This clone was counted a single time. In DNA, the CDR3 is TGTGCCAGCAGCCGTAGAGGGTCAGCGAGAGGCCTCGAAGAGACCCAGTACTTC. Translated, it gives CASSRRGSARGLEETQYF. The gene calls are TRBV11-2 and TRBJ2-5, with a possible D match to TRBD2 (5 bases). The ends were cut back, 5 bases at V and 3 bases at J, with 25 bases in the middle. Germline V gene lookup returns CDR1 SGHAT and CDR2 FQNNGV. The CDR3 has 18 amino acids.

This rearrangement joins TRBV10-3 to TRBJ2-7; 9 bases map to TRBD1. The CDR3 runs to 21 residues. Germline V gene sequence: CDR1 ENHRY, CDR2 SYGVKD. The ends lost 6 bases at V and 0 bases at J; junction bases unmatched: 24. CDR3 in DNA: TGTGCCATCAGGGGACAGGGTGATAGCGGCTCATCTTTAAGGTTCTCCTACGAGCAGTACTTC. It is translated as CAIRGQGDSGSSLRFSYEQYF.

This clone was observed once. J is TRBJ2-3 and V is TRBV7-3, with D possibly being TRBD2 (6 bases). This CDR3 comprises 14 residues. The germline V and J ends were trimmed by 5 bases and 5 bases, with 14 bases remaining between them. The germline gives CDR1 SGHTA, CDR2 FQGTGA. For the CDR3, the DNA is TGTGCCAGCAGCCTTCGGCGGGGTGGAGATACGCAGTATTTT. Encoded protein: CASSLRRGGDTQYF.

Here the CDR3 DNA reads TGTGCCAGCAGCCCGCTACAGGGAACTAATGAAAAACTGTTTTTT. Protein sequence: CASSPLQGTNEKLFF. The chain combines TRBV14 with TRBJ1-4; a possible D gene is TRBD1 (6 bases). Trimming took off 4 bases at V and 1 base at J, with 10 bases between the two ends. The CDR3 length is 15 residues. Per germline, CDR1 SGHDN and CDR2 FVKESK.

The V and J genes are TRBV19 and TRBJ1-5, with D perhaps matching TRBD1 (6 bases). Germline V gene lookup returns CDR1 LNHDA and CDR2 SQIVND (reference sequence). The CDR3 is 14 residues long. Trimming removed 5 bases from V and 2 bases from J, with 10 bases in between. CDR3 amino acids: CASSLRTGNQPQHF. The CDR3 DNA follows: TGTGCCAGTAGTCTCCGGACAGGCAATCAGCCCCAGCATTTT.

The chain couples TRBV10-3 to TRBJ2-7; 8 nucleotides agree with TRBD2. Germline V lookup: CDR1 ENHRY, CDR2 SYGVKD. V shed 10 bases and J 3 bases; nucleotides not matched to a gene: 5. This CDR3 is 12 amino acids long. CDR3 nucleotide sequence: TGTGCCACGGGACTAGAACTCTACGAGCAGTACTTC. Translating it yields CATGLELYEQYF.

The chain is built from TRBV30 and TRBJ2-2; a weak D match, TRBD1 (5 bases). Germline CDR1 reads GTSNPN; CDR2 reads SVGIG (reference sequence). CDR3 length: 14 residues. V gave up 1 base and J gave up 0 bases, with 6 bases separating them. The CDR3, as DNA: TGTGCCTGGAGTGAGGGGACGAACACCGGGGAGCTGTTTTTT. It codes for CAWSEGTNTGELFF.

V gene TRBV20-1 combines with J gene TRBJ1-2; D not resolved. Per the germline V gene, CDR1 is DFQATT and CDR2 is SNEGSKA (reference sequence). The CDR3 covers 11 residues. Trimming cost V 6 bases and J 6 bases, with 11 bases left between them. The CDR3 DNA reads as TGCAGTGCCAAAAAGAGGAATGGCTACACCTTC. Translated, it gives CSAKKRNGYTF.

The chain combines TRBV27 with TRBJ2-1, with D possibly being TRBD1 (5 bases). CDR1 is MNHEY and CDR2 is SMNVEV in the germline V gene (reference sequence). This CDR3 comprises 14 residues. Trimming took off 2 bases at V and 6 bases at J, with 11 bases between the two ends. The CDR3 DNA follows: TGTGCCAGCAGTTTACAGGGCTTGAGCAATGAGCAGTTCTTC. This gives the protein CASSLQGLSNEQFF.

The V and J genes are TRBV6-5 and TRBJ1-1, with 11 bases fitting TRBD1. V was clipped by 6 bases and J by 4 bases; unmatched bases: 7. CDR1 is MNHEY and CDR2 is SVGAGI in the germline V gene. CDR3 length: 15 residues. The CDR3 DNA is TGTGCCAGCAGCAGGGACAGGGGGTTGGGCACTGAAGCTTTCTTT. It is translated as CASSRDRGLGTEAFF.

The V and J genes are TRBV2 and TRBJ2-4, with 8 positions matching TRBD1. The CDR3 covers 15 residues. Germline V CDR1 and CDR2: SNHLY, FYNNEI. V was pared by 4 bases and J by 6 bases, with 8 bases of the junction left unmatched. CDR3 nucleotides: TGTGCCAGCAGTGCCCCGCCGGACAGGGCAAACATTCAGTACTTC. This translates into CASSAPPDRANIQYF.

This rearrangement joins TRBV7-9 to TRBJ2-2; maybe TRBD2 (5 bases). Germline loops: CDR1 SEHNR, CDR2 FQNEAQ (reference sequence). The CDR3 has 15 amino acids. Trimming stripped 3 bases from V and 4 bases from J, with 12 bases between. The DNA for the CDR3 is TGTGCCAGCAGCTTCCTTGCGGGTGGCACCGGGGAGCTGTTTTTT. This encodes CASSFLAGGTGELFF.

This chain connects TRBV18 to TRBJ1-2; 11 bases align to TRBD1. Germline loops: CDR1 KGHSH, CDR2 LQKENI. This CDR3 is built from 15 residues. V dropped 6 bases and J dropped 3; count of bases not matched to a gene: 6. The CDR3 loop reads CASSPRTGGDYGYTF. CDR3 DNA: TGTGCCAGCTCGCCTAGGACAGGGGGCGACTATGGCTACACCTTC.